A selection of T cell receptor beta chains follows, all from one sample in a study of CD8 T cells in Susac syndrome. MiXCR was run by TCRdb on the immunoSEQ multiplex PCR reads, yielding one entry per CDR3 protein. The sample yields about 83,000 distinct CDR3 sequences, roughly 96% seen once. Sequencing input: CD8+ T cells from PBMCs. The source is a human donor with Susac syndrome. Each CDR3 is given with its conserved first and last residue. D genes are given only for firm matches. Only part of the rows carry a size: once, few, many, or a class if the clone is expanded.

j_gene: TRBJ1-1; abundance: .; v_gene: TRBV30; d_gene: .; CDR3aa: CAWSRHTRGTEAFF; CDR3nt: TGTGCCTGGTCCCGTCATACTCGGGGCACTGAAGCTTTCTTT
j_gene: TRBJ1-2; abundance: .; v_gene: TRBV18; d_gene: .; CDR3aa: CASSPLIWQNYGYTF; CDR3nt: TGTGCCAGCTCACCACTCATCTGGCAGAACTATGGCTACACCTTC
j_gene: TRBJ2-5; abundance: once; v_gene: TRBV6-2/TRBV6-3; d_gene: TRBD2; CDR3aa: CASSPTSGFQETQYF; CDR3nt: TGTGCCAGCAGTCCGACTAGCGGTTTCCAAGAGACCCAGTACTTC
j_gene: TRBJ2-1; abundance: .; v_gene: TRBV11-2; d_gene: TRBD2; CDR3aa: CASTYTLAGGGNEQFF; CDR3nt: TGTGCCAGCACTTATACCCTAGCGGGGGGCGGTAATGAGCAGTTCTTC
j_gene: TRBJ2-3; abundance: .; v_gene: TRBV9; d_gene: TRBD2; CDR3aa: CASSVGLAGGYADTQYF; CDR3nt: TGTGCCAGCAGCGTAGGCCTAGCGGGAGGGTATGCAGATACGCAGTATTTT
j_gene: TRBJ2-3; abundance: .; v_gene: TRBV2; d_gene: TRBD1; CDR3aa: CASFRDRGQDTQYF; CDR3nt: TGTGCCAGCTTCCGGGACAGGGGGCAAGATACGCAGTATTTT
j_gene: TRBJ2-7; abundance: .; v_gene: TRBV20-1; d_gene: .; CDR3aa: CSARRAGSYYYEQYF; CDR3nt: TGCAGTGCAAGAAGGGCAGGGTCGTACTACTACGAGCAGTACTTC
j_gene: TRBJ2-3; abundance: once; v_gene: TRBV5-4; d_gene: TRBD1; CDR3aa: CASSEDRDTDTQYF; CDR3nt: TGTGCCAGCAGCGAGGACAGGGACACAGATACGCAGTATTTT
j_gene: TRBJ1-1; abundance: .; v_gene: TRBV29-1; d_gene: .; CDR3aa: CSVEEGEATEAFF; CDR3nt: TGCAGCGTTGAAGAGGGGGAGGCCACTGAAGCTTTCTTT
j_gene: TRBJ2-5; abundance: once; v_gene: TRBV15; d_gene: TRBD2; CDR3aa: CATSRDWGGTQYF; CDR3nt: TGTGCCACCAGCAGAGATTGGGGGGGGACCCAGTACTTC
j_gene: TRBJ2-3; abundance: .; v_gene: TRBV3-1; d_gene: TRBD2; CDR3aa: CASSQDPRGADTQYF; CDR3nt: TGTGCCAGCAGCCAAGATCCACGGGGGGCAGATACGCAGTATTTT
j_gene: TRBJ2-2; abundance: .; v_gene: TRBV20-1; d_gene: .; CDR3aa: CSASPGPNTGELFF; CDR3nt: TGCAGTGCTAGCCCGGGACCCAACACCGGGGAGCTGTTTTTT
j_gene: TRBJ2-1; abundance: .; v_gene: TRBV4-2; d_gene: .; CDR3aa: CASSDTSYNEQFF; CDR3nt: TGTGCCAGTTCGGACACCTCCTACAATGAGCAGTTCTTC
j_gene: TRBJ2-3; abundance: .; v_gene: TRBV20-1; d_gene: TRBD2; CDR3aa: CSASRREGADTQYF; CDR3nt: TGCAGTGCTAGTCGGCGGGAGGGGGCAGATACGCAGTATTTT
j_gene: TRBJ1-1; abundance: once; v_gene: TRBV27; d_gene: .; CDR3aa: CASSFSRLNTEAFF; CDR3nt: TGTGCCAGCAGTTTTTCCCGGCTGAACACTGAAGCTTTCTTT
j_gene: TRBJ1-1; abundance: .; v_gene: TRBV29-1; d_gene: .; CDR3aa: CSVESGPEAFF; CDR3nt: TGCAGCGTTGAATCAGGGCCTGAAGCTTTCTTT
j_gene: TRBJ2-2; abundance: .; v_gene: TRBV7-9; d_gene: .; CDR3aa: CASSSPSGELFF; CDR3nt: TGTGCCAGCAGCTCCCCCTCCGGGGAGCTGTTTTTT
j_gene: TRBJ1-5; abundance: .; v_gene: TRBV29-1; d_gene: .; CDR3aa: CSVPQGRFYSNQPQHF; CDR3nt: TGCAGCGTTCCCCAGGGACGCTTTTATAGCAATCAGCCCCAGCATTTT
j_gene: TRBJ2-5; abundance: once; v_gene: TRBV25-1; d_gene: TRBD1; CDR3aa: CASSPGTGGWAQETQYF; CDR3nt: TGTGCCAGCAGTCCCGGGACAGGGGGGTGGGCTCAAGAGACCCAGTACTTC
j_gene: TRBJ2-3; abundance: .; v_gene: TRBV28; d_gene: .; CDR3aa: CASTRKRQSTDTQYF; CDR3nt: TGTGCCAGCACCCGAAAGCGGCAAAGCACAGATACGCAGTATTTT
j_gene: TRBJ1-2; abundance: .; v_gene: TRBV15; d_gene: TRBD1; CDR3aa: CATSRDRDRRTRDTF; CDR3nt: TGTGCCACCAGCAGAGACCGGGACAGGAGAACGAGGGACACCTTC
j_gene: TRBJ2-3; abundance: .; v_gene: TRBV27; d_gene: .; CDR3aa: CASSLFFRSTDTQYF; CDR3nt: TGTGCCAGCAGTTTGTTTTTCAGGAGTACAGATACGCAGTATTTT
j_gene: TRBJ2-4; abundance: .; v_gene: TRBV20-1; d_gene: TRBD2; CDR3aa: CSARLAGWKNIQYF; CDR3nt: TGCAGTGCTAGACTAGCGGGATGGAAAAACATTCAGTACTTC
j_gene: TRBJ2-1; abundance: .; v_gene: TRBV5-1; d_gene: .; CDR3aa: CASSLGIGGPSYNEQFF; CDR3nt: TGCGCCAGCAGCTTGGGAATCGGCGGCCCCTCCTACAATGAGCAGTTCTTC
j_gene: TRBJ2-4; abundance: .; v_gene: TRBV2; d_gene: .; CDR3aa: CASSPTDSVVYIQYF; CDR3nt: TGTGCCAGCAGCCCTACGGACAGCGTTGTATACATTCAGTACTTC
j_gene: TRBJ2-1; abundance: .; v_gene: TRBV27; d_gene: .; CDR3aa: CASRPSGGGHNEQFF; CDR3nt: TGTGCCAGCAGACCTTCGGGCGGGGGCCACAATGAGCAGTTCTTC
j_gene: TRBJ2-3; abundance: .; v_gene: TRBV4-2; d_gene: TRBD2; CDR3aa: CASSQDPAGADTQYF; CDR3nt: TGTGCCAGCAGCCAAGATCCAGCGGGGGCAGATACGCAGTATTTT
j_gene: TRBJ1-1; abundance: .; v_gene: TRBV7-9; d_gene: .; CDR3aa: CASSLGSDEAFF; CDR3nt: TGTGCCAGCAGCTTAGGGTCAGATGAAGCTTTCTTT
j_gene: TRBJ1-2; abundance: .; v_gene: TRBV20-1; d_gene: .; CDR3aa: CSARVAEYGYTF; CDR3nt: TGCAGTGCTAGAGTAGCGGAGTATGGCTACACCTTC
j_gene: TRBJ2-1; abundance: .; v_gene: TRBV9; d_gene: .; CDR3aa: CASSVGGGNEQFF; CDR3nt: TGTGCCAGCAGCGTGGGAGGGGGCAATGAGCAGTTCTTC